This is a list of T cell receptor beta chains from one sample in a study of T cells in Graves' hyperthyroidism and ophthalmopathy. In TCRdb, the multiplex PCR reads were re-called with MiXCR into one record per CDR3 protein. The table has roughly 630,000 distinct CDR3 sequences, around a sixth seen once; the top ten hold 6.5% to 8%. Sample: blood. The receptor source for this set is a woman in her twenties or thirties with Graves' hyperthyroidism. Each CDR3 is given with its conserved first and last residue. Where a row states a size, it is once, few, many or the class of an expanded clone; other rows omit it.

V,J,size,CDR3
TRBV30,TRBJ2-2,few,CAWLPVWGQDTGELFF
TRBV20-1,TRBJ2-7,many,CSARGGDEQYF
TRBV6-2/TRBV6-3,TRBJ2-3,few,CASSYGESGTDTQYF
TRBV5-1,TRBJ2-2,many,CASSRGRNTGELFF
TRBV4-1,TRBJ1-2,few,CASSHSRGQAQFPTF
TRBV20-1,TRBJ2-1,NA,CSARMSEDYNEQFF
TRBV7-2,TRBJ2-3,NA,CASSSVTGLDTQYF
TRBV18,TRBJ1-5,NA,CASSPQSRQFNQPQHF
TRBV7-6,TRBJ1-6,NA,CASSLRGAGATNFNSPLHF
TRBV6-2/TRBV6-3,TRBJ1-5,few,CASSYSIVMEGQPQHF
TRBV14,TRBJ2-7,NA,CASNGGVPEQYF
TRBV6-2/TRBV6-3,TRBJ2-1,many,CASSSLAGDYNEQFF
TRBV5-1,TRBJ2-2,many,CASSSLTGSEGELFF
TRBV10-1,TRBJ1-4,few,CASSERDRATNEKLFF
TRBV11-3,TRBJ2-5,many,CASSLGRLETQYF
TRBV27,TRBJ2-1,many,CASSLSGMSSYNEQFF
TRBV2,TRBJ2-5,many,CASSGTTETQYF
TRBV7-3,TRBJ2-3,NA,CASSLGVAGPHTDTQYF
TRBV30,TRBJ1-1,few,CAWSSRTGGHTEAFF
TRBV4-1,TRBJ2-7,many,CASSKTLEQGAYEQYF
TRBV10-2,TRBJ1-4,NA,CASNLQGPEEKLFF
TRBV4-1,TRBJ1-6,many,CASSDMRGSSPLHF
TRBV5-1,TRBJ2-2,NA,CASSPGTGADGELFF